This entry lists 5 T cell receptor beta chains sequenced from one sample in a study of CD8 T cells in ankylosing spondylitis. Their target antigens are unknown. Study results and limitations: One TCR beta motif, made up of under ten highly homologous variants, appeared characteristic of ankylosing spondylitis blood.

TCRdb re-called the 5' RACE reads with MiXCR, one entry per CDR3 protein. The sample shows about 220,000 distinct CDR3 sequences, around 19% of them seen only once. Specimen: blood, either unsorted or a sorted T cell fraction (not recorded which). The source of these receptors is a male donor with ankylosing spondylitis.

This clonotype was seen only a few times. This rearrangement joins TRBV4-1 to TRBJ2-2; D is unresolved. Germline assignment: CDR1 MGHRA and CDR2 YSYEKL. The CDR3 contains 16 residues. Trimming shortened V by 0 bases and J by 4 bases, and 12 bases separated the two germline ends. In DNA, the CDR3 is TGCGCCAGCAGCCAAGAGCTAGGGCGGATCACCGGGGAGCTGTTTTTT. Its translation: CASSQELGRITGELFF.

The rearrangement uses TRBV27 and TRBJ1-6; no clear D gene. Trimming removed 1 base at V and 8 bases at J, with 9 bases between. CDR3 length: 14 amino acids. Germline CDR1 is MNHEY and CDR2 is SMNVEV (reference sequence). The CDR3 bases are TGTGCCAGCAGTTTATTGGGATCCGATTCACCCCTCCACTTT. Protein sequence: CASSLLGSDSPLHF.

The V gene is TRBV9, the J gene TRBJ2-2; D ambiguous. Germline V gene sequence: CDR1 SGDLS, CDR2 YYNGEE. V gave up 0 bases and J gave up 0 bases, with 12 bases separating them. The CDR3 is made up of 17 amino acids. The CDR3 sequence is CASSVAYDVPNTGELFF. In nucleotides, the CDR3 is TGTGCCAGCAGCGTAGCCTACGACGTTCCGAACACCGGGGAGCTGTTTTTT.

Here the CDR3 reads CASSLVGLNYGYTF. CDR3 nucleotide sequence: TGTGCCAGCAGCTTAGTTGGTCTTAACTATGGCTACACCTTC. J is TRBJ1-2 and V is TRBV7-9, with no clear D. Germline V CDR1 and CDR2: SEHNR, FQNEAQ (reference sequence). With 1 base removed from V and 1 base from J, the gap between germline ends came to 7 bases. CDR3 size: 14 residues.

V gene TRBV13 combines with J gene TRBJ2-7; 7 bases are a match to TRBD1. Germline V gene sequence: CDR1 PRHDT, CDR2 FYEKMQ (reference sequence). J gave up 4 bases and V 4 bases, and 13 bases lay outside the gene matches. CDR3 length: 16 residues. The chain's CDR3 is CASSSGTGVEAYEQYF. In nucleotides, the CDR3 is TGTGCCAGCAGCTCAGGAACAGGGGTGGAGGCGTACGAGCAGTACTTC.